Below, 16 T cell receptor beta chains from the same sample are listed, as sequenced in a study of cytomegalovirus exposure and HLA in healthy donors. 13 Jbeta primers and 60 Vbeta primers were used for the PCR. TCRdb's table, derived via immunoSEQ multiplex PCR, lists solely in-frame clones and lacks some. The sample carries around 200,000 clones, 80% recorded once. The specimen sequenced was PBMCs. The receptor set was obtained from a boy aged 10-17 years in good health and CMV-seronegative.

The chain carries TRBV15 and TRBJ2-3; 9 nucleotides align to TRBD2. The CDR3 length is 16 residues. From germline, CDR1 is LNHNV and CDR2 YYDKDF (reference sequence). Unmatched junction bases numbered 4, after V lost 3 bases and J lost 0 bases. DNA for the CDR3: TGTGCCACCAGCAGCTATAGCGGGGGAAGCACAGATACGCAGTATTTT. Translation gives CATSSYSGGSTDTQYF.

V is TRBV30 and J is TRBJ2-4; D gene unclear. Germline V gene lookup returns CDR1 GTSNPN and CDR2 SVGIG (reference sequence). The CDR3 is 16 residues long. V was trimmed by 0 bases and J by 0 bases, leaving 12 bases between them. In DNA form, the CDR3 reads TGTGCCTGGAGTGTACCCAGGCCACTAGCCAAAAACATTCAGTACTTC. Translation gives CAWSVPRPLAKNIQYF.

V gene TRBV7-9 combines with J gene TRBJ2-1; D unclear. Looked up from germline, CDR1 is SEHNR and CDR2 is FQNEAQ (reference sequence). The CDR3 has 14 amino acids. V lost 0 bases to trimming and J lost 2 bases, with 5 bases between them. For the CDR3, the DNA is TGTGCCAGCAGCTTAGCGGCAGCCTACAATGAGCAGTTCTTC. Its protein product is CASSLAAAYNEQFF.

The chain's CDR3 is CASSPTSGIGQPQHF. In DNA form, the CDR3 reads TGCGCCAGCAGCCCGACTTCCGGGATAGGTCAGCCCCAGCATTTT. The genes are TRBV5-1 and TRBJ1-5; D ambiguous. The CDR3 extends over 15 amino acids. V was clipped by 4 bases and J by 6 bases, with 17 bases between them. The germline V gene encodes CDR1 SGHRS and CDR2 YFSETQ.

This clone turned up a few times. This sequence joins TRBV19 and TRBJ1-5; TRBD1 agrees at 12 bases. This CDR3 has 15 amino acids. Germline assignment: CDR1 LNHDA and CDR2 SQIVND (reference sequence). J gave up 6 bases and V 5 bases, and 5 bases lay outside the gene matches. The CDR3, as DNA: TGTGCCAGTAGTCCCGGGACAGGGGGCCTTCAGCCCCAGCATTTT. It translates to CASSPGTGGLQPQHF. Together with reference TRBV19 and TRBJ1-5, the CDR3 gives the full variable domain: DGGITQSPKYLFRKEGQNVTLSCEQNLNHDAMYWYRQDPGQGLRLIYYSQIVNDFQKGDIAEGYSVSREKKESFPLTVTSAQKNPTAFYLCASSPGTGGLQPQHFGDGTRLSIL.

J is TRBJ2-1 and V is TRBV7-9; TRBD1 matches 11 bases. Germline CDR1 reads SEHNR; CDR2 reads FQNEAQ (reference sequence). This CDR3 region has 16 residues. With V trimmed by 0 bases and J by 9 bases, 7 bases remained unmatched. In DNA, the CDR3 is TGTGCCAGCAGCTTAGCGTGGGGACAGGGGGTGGCTGAGCAGTTCTTC. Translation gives CASSLAWGQGVAEQFF.

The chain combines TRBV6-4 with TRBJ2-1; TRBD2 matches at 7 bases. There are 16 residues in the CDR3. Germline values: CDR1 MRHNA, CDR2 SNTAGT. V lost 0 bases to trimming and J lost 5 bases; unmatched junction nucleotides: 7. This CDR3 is CASSDSGGRGNNEQFF. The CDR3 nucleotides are TGTGCCAGCAGTGACTCGGGCGGGAGAGGGAACAATGAGCAGTTCTTC.

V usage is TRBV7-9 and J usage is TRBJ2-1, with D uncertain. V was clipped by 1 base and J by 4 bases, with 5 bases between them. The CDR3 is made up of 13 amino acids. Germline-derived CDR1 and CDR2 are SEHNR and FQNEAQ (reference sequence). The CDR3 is CASSLGRYNEQFF. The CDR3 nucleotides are TGTGCCAGCAGCTTAGGGCGGTACAATGAGCAGTTCTTC.

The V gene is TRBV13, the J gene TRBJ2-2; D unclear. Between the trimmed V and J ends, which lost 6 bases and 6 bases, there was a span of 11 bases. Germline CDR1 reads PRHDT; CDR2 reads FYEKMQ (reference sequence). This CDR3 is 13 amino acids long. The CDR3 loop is CASSPIYPGELFF. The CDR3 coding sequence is TGTGCCAGCAGTCCAATCTACCCCGGGGAGCTGTTTTTT.

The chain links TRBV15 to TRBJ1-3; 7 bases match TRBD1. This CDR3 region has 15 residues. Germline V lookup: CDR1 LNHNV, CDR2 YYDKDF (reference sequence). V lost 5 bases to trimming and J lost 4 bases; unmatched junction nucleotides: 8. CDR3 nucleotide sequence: TGTGCCACCAGCGGCGGACAGGCAACGGGAAACACCATATATTTT. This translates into CATSGGQATGNTIYF.

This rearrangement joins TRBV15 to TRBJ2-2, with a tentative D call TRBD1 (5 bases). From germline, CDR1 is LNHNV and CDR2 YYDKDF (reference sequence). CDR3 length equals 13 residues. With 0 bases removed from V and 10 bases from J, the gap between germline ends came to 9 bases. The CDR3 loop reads CATSRDSDTELFF. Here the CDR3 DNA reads TGTGCCACCAGCAGAGATTCGGACACGGAGCTGTTTTTT.

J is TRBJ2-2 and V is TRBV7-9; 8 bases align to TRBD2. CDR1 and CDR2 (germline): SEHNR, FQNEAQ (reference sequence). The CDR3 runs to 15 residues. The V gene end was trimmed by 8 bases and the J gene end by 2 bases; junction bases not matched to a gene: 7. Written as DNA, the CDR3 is TGTGCCAGCCAAACTCTAGCGGGTAACACCGGGGAGCTGTTTTTT. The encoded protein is CASQTLAGNTGELFF. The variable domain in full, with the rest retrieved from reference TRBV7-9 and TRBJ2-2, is DTGVSQNPRHKITKRGQNVTFRCDPISEHNRLYWYRQTLGQGPEFLTYFQNEAQLEKSRLLSDRFSAERPKGSFSTLEIQRTEQGDSAMYLCASQTLAGNTGELFFGEGSRLTVL.

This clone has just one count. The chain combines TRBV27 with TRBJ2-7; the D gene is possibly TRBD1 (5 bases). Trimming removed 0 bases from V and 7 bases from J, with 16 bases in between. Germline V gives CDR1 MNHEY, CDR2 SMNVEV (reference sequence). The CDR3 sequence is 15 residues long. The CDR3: CASSLSSRVIVEQYF. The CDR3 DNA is TGTGCCAGCAGTTTATCCTCCAGGGTAATAGTTGAGCAGTACTTC.

CDR3 sequence reads: CASSIGQHSNQPQHF. The DNA for the CDR3 is TGTGCCAGTAGTATCGGACAACATAGCAATCAGCCCCAGCATTTT. V and J are TRBV19 and TRBJ1-5; perhaps TRBD1 as D (5 bases). This CDR3 region has 15 residues. Deletions cut 3 bases from V and 0 bases from J, with 9 bases between. Germline V gene sequence: CDR1 LNHDA, CDR2 SQIVND (reference sequence).

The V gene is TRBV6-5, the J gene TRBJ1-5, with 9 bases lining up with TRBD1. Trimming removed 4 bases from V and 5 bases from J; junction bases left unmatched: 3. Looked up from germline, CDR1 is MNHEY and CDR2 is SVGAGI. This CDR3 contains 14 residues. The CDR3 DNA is TGTGCCAGCAGTTGGGGGACAGGGCATCAGCCCCAGCATTTT. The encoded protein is CASSWGTGHQPQHF.

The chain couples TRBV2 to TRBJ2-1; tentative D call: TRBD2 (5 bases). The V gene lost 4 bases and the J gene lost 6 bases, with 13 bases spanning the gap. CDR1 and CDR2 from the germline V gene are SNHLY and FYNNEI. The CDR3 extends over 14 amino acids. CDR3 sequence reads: CASSVVEGTNEQFF. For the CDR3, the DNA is TGTGCCAGCAGTGTTGTTGAGGGCACCAATGAGCAGTTCTTC.